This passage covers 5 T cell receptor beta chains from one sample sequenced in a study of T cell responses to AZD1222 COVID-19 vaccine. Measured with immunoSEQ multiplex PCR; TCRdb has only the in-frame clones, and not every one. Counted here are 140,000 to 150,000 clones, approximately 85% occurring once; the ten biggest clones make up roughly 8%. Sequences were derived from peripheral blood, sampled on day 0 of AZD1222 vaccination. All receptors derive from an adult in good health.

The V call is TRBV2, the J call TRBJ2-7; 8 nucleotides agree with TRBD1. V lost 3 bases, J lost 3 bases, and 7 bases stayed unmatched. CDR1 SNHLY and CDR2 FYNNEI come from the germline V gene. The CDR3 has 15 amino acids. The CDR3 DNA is TGTGCCAGCAGTGAGAGGACAGGGATCAACTACGAGCAGTACTTC. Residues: CASSERTGINYEQYF. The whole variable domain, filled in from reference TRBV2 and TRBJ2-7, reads EPEVTQTPSHQVTQMGQEVILRCVPISNHLYFYWYRQILGQKVEFLVSFYNNEISEKSEIFDDQFSVERPDGSNFTLKIRSTKLEDSAMYFCASSERTGINYEQYFGPGTRLTVT.

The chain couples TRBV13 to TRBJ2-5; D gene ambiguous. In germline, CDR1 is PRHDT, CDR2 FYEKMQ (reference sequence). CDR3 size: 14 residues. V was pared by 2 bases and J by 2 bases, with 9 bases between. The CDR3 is CASSLNGNQETQYF. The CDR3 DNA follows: TGTGCCAGCAGCTTAAACGGAAATCAAGAGACCCAGTACTTC.

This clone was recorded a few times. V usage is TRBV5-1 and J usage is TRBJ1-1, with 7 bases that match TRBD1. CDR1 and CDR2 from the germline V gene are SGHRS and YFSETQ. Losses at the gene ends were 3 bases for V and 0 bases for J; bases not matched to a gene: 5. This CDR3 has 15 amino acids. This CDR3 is CASSSGTALNTEAFF. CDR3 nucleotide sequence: TGCGCCAGCAGCTCCGGGACAGCTTTGAACACTGAAGCTTTCTTT.

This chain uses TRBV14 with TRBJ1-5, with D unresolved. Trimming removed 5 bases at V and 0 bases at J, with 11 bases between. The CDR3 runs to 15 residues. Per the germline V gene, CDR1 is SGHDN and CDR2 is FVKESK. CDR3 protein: CASSDGAHSNQPQHF. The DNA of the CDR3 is TGTGCCAGCAGCGACGGTGCCCATAGCAATCAGCCCCAGCATTTT.

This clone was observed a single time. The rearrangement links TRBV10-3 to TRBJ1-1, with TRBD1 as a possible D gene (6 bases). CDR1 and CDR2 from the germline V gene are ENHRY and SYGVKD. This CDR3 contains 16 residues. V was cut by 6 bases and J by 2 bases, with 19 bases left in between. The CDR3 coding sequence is TGTGCCATCAGGGGGGCACAGGGCTCGGGTAACACTGAAGCTTTCTTT. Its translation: CAIRGAQGSGNTEAFF.